A single sample is the source of the 23 T cell receptor beta chains below, sequenced in a study of Tregs in tolerant kidney transplant recipients. Generated by immunoSEQ multiplex PCR, the TCRdb table keeps only in-frame clones and is missing some. Listed are more than 45,000 clones; 0.75% to 0.95% falls within the top ten. The source was CD4+ T cells from blood, collected before the transplant. The origin of the receptors is a human donor who received a combined kidney and bone marrow transplant.

Comment on this clone: From the germline J gene comes the end of the CDR3, since the read stops 3 residues before it. The chain is built from TRBV19 and TRBJ2-7; possibly TRBD1 for D (6 bases). V was clipped by 2 bases and J by 0 bases, with 8 bases between them. Germline CDR1 is LNHDA and CDR2 is SQIVND (reference sequence). This CDR3 has 14 residues. The part of the CDR3 DNA that was read is TGTGCCAGTAGTATAACAGGGCCCTCCTACGAG. Protein sequence: CASSITGPSYE. The entire CDR3 reads CASSITGPSYEQYF.

A note on this clone: The read ends 3 residues before the CDR3 terminus; that terminus is restored from the germline J gene. The V gene is TRBV7-3, the J gene TRBJ2-6; D gene unclear. From germline, CDR1 is SGHTA and CDR2 FQGTGA. Trimming took 5 bases from V and 0 from J, leaving 5 bases between them. CDR3 length: 14 residues. The CDR3 region is CASSPSSGANVLTF. The DNA read from the CDR3 is TGTGCCAGCAGCCCCTCCTCTGGGGCCAACGTC.

On this clone itself: The read terminates 3 residues before the CDR3 end, so the remaining end is supplied by the germline J gene. The chain uses TRBV10-3 and TRBJ1-1, with D possibly TRBD1 on 5 matching bases. Germline CDR1 reads ENHRY; CDR2 reads SYGVKD. This CDR3 is 13 amino acids long. V was clipped by 5 bases and J by 6 bases, with 13 bases between them. CDR3 sequence: CAISLDIGAEAFF. The covered CDR3 bases are TGTGCCATCAGTTTGGACATTGGCGCTGAA.

Remarks on this clone: The CDR3 end falls 3 residues outside the read, so it is completed with the germline J gene. The rearrangement links TRBV23-1 to TRBJ1-2; the match to TRBD1 covers 12 bases. TRBV23-1 is annotated as an ORF whose role is uncertain. The CDR3 consists of 15 residues. Partial CDR3 DNA: TGCGCCAGCAGTCCGGGACAGGGGGCTCTCTGGGGC. Protein: CASSPGQGALWG. The complete CDR3 sequence is CASSPGQGALWGYTF.

Worth noting for this clone: With the read ending 3 residues before the CDR3 end, the germline J gene is used to fill in that end. The rearrangement joins TRBV18 to TRBJ1-2; 8 bases are a match to TRBD1. This CDR3 is 16 amino acids long. V lost 3 bases to trimming and J lost 4 bases; unmatched junction nucleotides: 10. Germline V lookup: CDR1 KGHSH, CDR2 LQKENI. The CDR3 DNA, read in part, is TGTGCCAGCTCACCTCAGGGGGCAGGGGAATTCTATGGC. It specifies CASSPQGAGEFYG. In full, the CDR3 reads CASSPQGAGEFYGYTF.

Details on this clone: The CDR3 extends 3 residues past the end of the read, so its final part is completed from the germline J gene. This rearrangement joins TRBV13 to TRBJ2-3; TRBD2 might be the D (7 bases). The ends were cut back, 2 bases at V and 1 base at J, with 10 bases in the middle. The CDR3 has 15 residues. Per germline, CDR1 PRHDT and CDR2 FYEKMQ (reference sequence). The part of the CDR3 DNA that was read is TGTGCCAGCAGCTTACGGGGGGCACGCACAGATACG. Protein: CASSLRGARTDT. The entire CDR3 sequence reads CASSLRGARTDTQYF.

Remarks on this clone: The read stops 3 residues short of the end of the CDR3; the missing end is completed from the germline J gene. This rearrangement joins TRBV7-2 to TRBJ2-1; weak D call: TRBD1 (6 bases). The CDR3 length is 15 residues. V was clipped by 4 bases and J by 5 bases, with 15 bases between them. CDR1 is SGHTA and CDR2 is FQGNSA in the germline V gene. The CDR3 region is CASSSGQIGDNEQFF. The CDR3 bases that were read are TGTGCCAGCAGCTCCGGACAGATAGGTGACAATGAG.

Turning to this clone: The read ends 3 residues before the CDR3 terminus; that terminus is restored from the germline J gene. The chain uses TRBV20-1 and TRBJ2-1, with D hard to call. V lost 3 bases, J lost 4 bases, and 10 bases lay in between. From germline, CDR1 is DFQATT and CDR2 SNEGSKA (reference sequence). The CDR3 covers 13 residues. CDR3 protein: CSARAYRYNEQFF. Partial CDR3 DNA: TGCAGTGCTAGGGCATACCGTTACAATGAG.

Turning to this clone: Read sequence stops 3 residues before the CDR3 end, and the germline J gene provides the missing end. V usage is TRBV7-9 and J usage is TRBJ2-1; 8 nucleotides agree with TRBD1. Germline CDR1 reads SEHNR; CDR2 reads FQNEAQ (reference sequence). The CDR3 runs to 15 residues. Trimming cost V 5 bases and J 5 bases; bases outside gene matches: 8. The CDR3 bases that were read are TGTGCCAGCAGCCCAAGGGGACAGGTGGACAATGAG. The encoded protein is CASSPRGQVDNE. The whole CDR3 reads CASSPRGQVDNEQFF.

For this clone: The DNA ends 3 residues before the CDR3 does, and the rest of the CDR3 is filled in from the germline J gene. The chain carries TRBV5-1 and TRBJ1-1; 10 positions agree with TRBD1. This CDR3 has 16 amino acids. Unmatched junction bases numbered 9, after V lost 4 bases and J lost 3 bases. Germline V gene lookup returns CDR1 SGHRS and CDR2 YFSETQ. The CDR3 region is CASSLRQGAEDTEAFF. The sequenced part of the CDR3 DNA is TGCGCCAGCAGCCTCCGACAGGGGGCAGAGGACACTGAA.

On this clone: Its ends do not fully match the called genes, so a read error is possible. The missing CDR3 end, 3 residues past where the read stops, is filled in from the germline J gene. The chain recombines TRBV4-2 with TRBJ2-5, with D possibly matching TRBD2 (5 bases). Germline CDR1 and CDR2: LGHNA and YNFKEQ. The CDR3 has 14 amino acids. The sequenced CDR3 bases are TGCGCCAGCAGCCAAGATCTGGTTGAGGGGACC. Translated, it gives CASSQDLVEGT. The complete CDR3 reads CASSQDLVEGTQYF.

The CDR3 loop reads CASSLDLAEQFF. The covered CDR3 bases are TGTGCCAGCAGCTTAGACCTGGCTGAG. The rearrangement uses TRBV7-9 and TRBJ2-1; no clear D. The DNA ends 3 residues before the CDR3 does, and the rest of the CDR3 is filled in from the germline J gene. This CDR3 has 12 residues. Looked up from germline, CDR1 is SEHNR and CDR2 is FQNEAQ (reference sequence). The V and J ends lost 1 base and 9 bases respectively, with 7 bases between them.

Turning to this clone: The read finishes 3 residues shy of the CDR3 end, and the germline J gene is used to complete it. The chain joins TRBV29-1 to TRBJ1-2, with a weak D call TRBD1 (6 bases). Germline CDR1 reads SQVTM; CDR2 reads ANQGSEA. Trimming removed 5 bases from V and 6 bases from J, with 13 bases in between. This CDR3 comprises 12 residues. The chain's CDR3 is CSVSSGEHGYTF. The covered CDR3 bases are TGCAGCGTTTCCTCAGGGGAACATGGC.

On this clone itself: The CDR3 goes on 3 residues after the read ends, and that part is filled in from the germline J gene. The chain is built from TRBV19 and TRBJ1-4; 12 bases match TRBD1. Germline loops: CDR1 LNHDA, CDR2 SQIVND (reference sequence). CDR3 length: 16 amino acids. The V gene end was trimmed by 7 bases and the J gene end by 7 bases; junction bases not matched to a gene: 10. CDR3: CASKGDRGRVTEKLFF. The sequenced part of the CDR3 DNA is TGTGCCAGTAAAGGGGACAGGGGGCGCGTGACTGAAAAA. Combining the CDR3 with reference TRBV19 and TRBJ1-4 gives the whole variable domain DGGITQSPKYLFRKEGQNVTLSCEQNLNHDAMYWYRQDPGQGLRLIYYSQIVNDFQKGDIAEGYSVSREKKESFPLTVTSAQKNPTAFYLCASKGDRGRVTEKLFFGSGTQLSVL.

In the case of this clone: The observed sequence ends 3 residues before the CDR3 terminus, with the missing tail filled in from the germline J gene. V gene TRBV7-2 combines with J gene TRBJ1-2; D remains unclear. CDR3 length equals 13 residues. V was trimmed by 1 base and J by 4 bases, leaving 7 bases between them. Germline V lookup: CDR1 SGHTA, CDR2 FQGNSA. CDR3 sequence reads: CASSLDGLYGYTF. The covered CDR3 bases are TGTGCCAGCAGCTTAGACGGACTCTATGGC. Full variable domain (outside the CDR3, taken from reference TRBV7-2 and TRBJ1-2): GAGVSQSPSNKVTEKGKDVELRCDPISGHTALYWYRQSLGQGLEFLIYFQGNSAPDKSGLPSDRFSAERTGGSVSTLTIQRTQQEDSAVYLCASSLDGLYGYTFGSGTRLTVV.

Note on this clone: The read ends 3 residues before the CDR3 terminus; that terminus is restored from the germline J gene. J is TRBJ1-2 and V is TRBV6-1; D might be TRBD1 (6 bases). V shed 4 bases and J shed 5 bases, with 8 bases lying between them. CDR1 and CDR2 from the germline V gene are MNHNS and SASEGT. This CDR3 comprises 12 residues. The CDR3 region is CASSVGQYGYTF. The sequenced CDR3 bases are TGTGCCAGCAGTGTCGGACAGTATGGC.

Regarding this clone: The sequence runs out 3 residues before the end of the CDR3; the remainder is reconstructed from the germline J gene. V is TRBV5-6 and J is TRBJ1-1; 7 bases are shared with TRBD1. J gave up 4 bases and V 3 bases, and 6 bases lay outside the gene matches. The CDR3 consists of 14 residues. CDR1 and CDR2 (germline): SGHDT, YYEEEE. The CDR3 here is CASSYDRVGTEAFF. The CDR3 DNA, read in part, is TGTGCCAGCAGCTATGACAGGGTTGGCACTGAA.

About this clone itself: The read ends 3 residues shy of where the CDR3 ends; the end is completed using the germline J gene. The V call is TRBV20-1, the J call TRBJ2-6; 7 nucleotides match TRBD1. J was trimmed by 0 bases and V by 6 bases; bases with no gene match: 11. The length of the CDR3 is 17 residues. Germline CDR1 and CDR2: DFQATT and SNEGSKA (reference sequence). The DNA read from the CDR3 is TGCAGTGCGAGAAGAGGGGGCCAAACCTCTGGGGCCAACGTC. Its protein product is CSARRGGQTSGANV. The CDR3 in full is CSARRGGQTSGANVLTF.

This clone is classed as medium-sized by frequency. The CDR3 bases that were read are TGTGCTAGTGCCCTGGCGGGAGCCGGTACG. It yields the protein CASALAGAGT. The whole CDR3 sequence is CASALAGAGTQYF. V and J are TRBV12-5 and TRBJ2-3, with 7 bases fitting TRBD2. The read halts 3 residues ahead of the CDR3 end, with the missing end drawn from the germline J gene. The CDR3 sequence is 13 residues long. V shed 7 bases and J 8 bases; nucleotides not matched to a gene: 9. Germline CDR1 is LGHNT and CDR2 is FRNRAP.

Worth noting for this clone: The read stops 3 residues short of the end of the CDR3; the missing end is completed from the germline J gene. The J gene is TRBJ2-1, the V gene TRBV10-3, with 11 positions matching TRBD1. The CDR3 spans 13 residues. The ends lost 5 bases at V and 9 bases at J; junction bases unmatched: 3. Per germline, CDR1 ENHRY and CDR2 SYGVKD. Incomplete CDR3 DNA: TGTGCCATCAGTCAGGACAGGGGGCGTGAG. This translates into CAISQDRGRE. The entire CDR3 reads CAISQDRGREQFF.

A note on this clone: The read comes to an end 3 residues before the CDR3 does, leaving the germline J gene to fill in the end. The J gene is TRBJ1-5, the V gene TRBV18, with D tentatively TRBD1 (5 bases). The V and J ends lost 4 bases and 4 bases respectively, with 11 bases between them. The CDR3 covers 14 residues. Germline assignment: CDR1 KGHSH and CDR2 LQKENI. CDR3 DNA, as far as it was read: TGTGCCAGCTCACTGGGGGGACTAAATCAGCCC. This sequence encodes CASSLGGLNQP. The whole CDR3 sequence is CASSLGGLNQPQHF. The variable domain in full, completed from reference TRBV18 and TRBJ1-5, reads NAGVMQNPRHLVRRRGQEARLRCSPMKGHSHVYWYRQLPEEGLKFMVYLQKENIIDESGMPKERFSAEFPKEGPSILRIQQVVRGDSAAYFCASSLGGLNQPQHFGDGTRLSIL.

Turning to this clone: Read data end 3 residues before the CDR3 end; the end is taken from the germline J gene. The chain carries TRBV19 and TRBJ2-5, with 8 bases that match TRBD1. V shed 6 bases, J shed 5 bases, and the junction held 11 bases outside the gene matches. Germline assignment: CDR1 LNHDA and CDR2 SQIVND (reference sequence). The CDR3 is made up of 15 amino acids. The CDR3 protein is CASSPQGEDFETQYF. The CDR3 DNA, read in part, is TGTGCCAGTAGCCCACAGGGGGAAGATTTTGAGACC.

To note about this clone: The DNA ends 3 residues before the CDR3 does, and the rest of the CDR3 is filled in from the germline J gene. V and J are TRBV2 and TRBJ2-7; 13 bases are a match to TRBD2. After removal of 3 bases from V and 4 bases from J, the junction contained 3 bases not matched to a gene. CDR1 is SNHLY, CDR2 FYNNEI, per germline. CDR3 length: 15 amino acids. CDR3 bases read: TGTGCCAGCAGTGAGGGACTAGCGGGACTATACGAG. It codes for CASSEGLAGLYE. The entire CDR3 is CASSEGLAGLYEQYF. Full variable domain (remainder filled in from reference TRBV2 and TRBJ2-7): EPEVTQTPSHQVTQMGQEVILRCVPISNHLYFYWYRQILGQKVEFLVSFYNNEISEKSEIFDDQFSVERPDGSNFTLKIRSTKLEDSAMYFCASSEGLAGLYEQYFGPGTRLTVT.